The 7 T cell receptor beta chains listed next were all sequenced from one sample in a study of blood T cell repertoires in COVID-19. Repertoires were generated with immunoSEQ multiplex PCR, while TCRdb's copy carries only in-frame clones and drops some. The table has about 280,000 clones, around 90% seen once. Specimen: PBMCs or T cells enriched from blood (not recorded which). The receptors were sampled from a woman under 40 who had recovered from COVID-19.

The chain is built from TRBV2 and TRBJ1-1, with 7 bases that match TRBD1. Losses at the gene ends were 8 bases for V and 2 bases for J; bases not matched to a gene: 5. CDR1 and CDR2 (germline): SNHLY, FYNNEI. The CDR3 spans 13 residues. CDR3 sequence reads: CASDREANTEAFF. The CDR3, as DNA: TGTGCCAGCGACAGGGAGGCAAACACTGAAGCTTTCTTT.

This rearrangement joins TRBV13 to TRBJ1-1; 9 bases agree with TRBD1. Germline CDR1 PRHDT, CDR2 FYEKMQ (reference sequence). The CDR3 sequence is 19 residues long. After removal of 5 bases from V and 3 bases from J, the junction contained 19 bases not matched to a gene. CDR3 sequence: CASSNRDRDPATLDTEAFF. The CDR3 DNA sequence: TGTGCCAGCAGCAACCGGGACAGGGATCCAGCGACGCTTGACACTGAAGCTTTCTTT.

The chain employs TRBV10-3 and TRBJ2-7; 7 nucleotides line up with TRBD1. With 6 bases clipped from V and 2 bases from J, the junction kept 13 bases outside the gene matches. CDR1 ENHRY and CDR2 SYGVKD come from the germline V gene. CDR3 length equals 16 residues. Written as DNA, the CDR3 is TGTGCCATCAGGAACGGACCCGGGACAGCGGCCTACGAGCAGTACTTC. Protein sequence: CAIRNGPGTAAYEQYF.

Details on this clone: The identical CDR3 is also encoded by other nucleotide sequences in the sample. The V and J genes are TRBV18 and TRBJ1-4, with D possibly being TRBD1 (6 bases). This CDR3 is 15 amino acids long. The germline V and J ends were trimmed by 1 base and 5 bases, with 11 bases remaining between them. Germline V CDR1 and CDR2: KGHSH, LQKENI. CDR3 sequence (DNA): TGTGCCAGCTCACCACTGGGCAGGGGAAATGAAAAACTGTTTTTT. Translated, it gives CASSPLGRGNEKLFF. The variable domain in full, completed from reference TRBV18 and TRBJ1-4, reads NAGVMQNPRHLVRRRGQEARLRCSPMKGHSHVYWYRQLPEEGLKFMVYLQKENIIDESGMPKERFSAEFPKEGPSILRIQQVVRGDSAAYFCASSPLGRGNEKLFFGSGTQLSVL.

The chain combines TRBV30 with TRBJ2-3, with D hard to call. Germline CDR1 reads GTSNPN; CDR2 reads SVGIG (reference sequence). Deletions cut 2 bases from V and 3 bases from J, with 12 bases between. CDR3 size: 14 residues. The CDR3 DNA sequence: TGTGCCTGGAGTCGTGACTCCCGAACAGATACGCAGTATTTT. This translates into CAWSRDSRTDTQYF.

V usage is TRBV7-9 and J usage is TRBJ1-5; possibly TRBD1 for D (6 bases). Per the germline V gene, CDR1 is SEHNR and CDR2 is FQNEAQ (reference sequence). V gave up 4 bases and J gave up 1 base, with 11 bases separating them. The CDR3 loop spans 15 amino acids. The DNA of the CDR3 is TGTGCCAGCAGCTCAACAGGGCTCAGCAATCAGCCCCAGCATTTT. Translated, it gives CASSSTGLSNQPQHF.

This chain links TRBV2 with TRBJ1-2, with a weak D call TRBD1 (6 bases). V lost 4 bases and J lost 7, with 16 bases in between. The CDR3 is made up of 14 amino acids. CDR1 SNHLY and CDR2 FYNNEI come from the germline V gene. The CDR3 protein is CASSGQVLYVGYTF. CDR3 bases: TGTGCCAGCAGTGGACAGGTTTTATATGTTGGCTACACCTTC.